The rows below give T cell receptor beta chains drawn from one sample of a study of blood T cell repertoires in COVID-19. The repertoire was sequenced with immunoSEQ multiplex PCR; TCRdb's copy has only in-frame clones and lacks some. The sample contains 100,000 to 150,000 clones, about 86% of which appear only once. Input material: peripheral blood. Receptors originate from a woman aged 50 to 65 with acute or convalescent COVID-19. Each CDR3 is given with its conserved first and last residue. Each record gives: V gene, clone size, J gene, D gene, CDR3 protein, CDR3 DNA. The D gene is left open where the match is weak. Rows give clone size only sometimes, using once, few, many, or a class for an expanded clone.

TRBV30	NA	TRBJ1-2	TRBD1	CAWTGTVGRGYTF	TGTGCCTGGACGGGGACAGTCGGTCGTGGCTACACCTTC
TRBV6-2/TRBV6-3	NA	TRBJ2-2	TRBD1	CASSYRTGGLDGELFF	TGTGCCAGCAGTTACCGGACAGGGGGCTTAGACGGGGAGCTGTTTTTT
TRBV4-3	NA	TRBJ1-5	NA	CASSQVASQQPQHF	TGCGCCAGCAGCCAAGTGGCTTCTCAGCAGCCCCAGCATTTT
TRBV3-1/TRBV3-2	NA	TRBJ2-2	TRBD2	CASSQAGTSEVGELFF	TGTGCCAGCAGCCAAGCCGGGACTAGCGAGGTCGGGGAGCTGTTTTTT
TRBV9	NA	TRBJ1-4	NA	CASSVGAGYNEKLFF	TGTGCCAGCAGCGTAGGGGCGGGGTATAATGAAAAACTGTTTTTT
TRBV6-5	NA	TRBJ1-2	TRBD1	CASSYEGQDPYGYTF	TGTGCCAGCAGTTATGAGGGACAGGACCCGTATGGCTACACCTTC
TRBV30	NA	TRBJ2-1	TRBD1	CALTDRGNEQFF	TGTGCCTTGACGGACAGGGGAAATGAGCAGTTCTTC
TRBV5-4	NA	TRBJ2-2	TRBD1	CASSTDRDGSTGELFF	TGTGCCAGCAGTACGGACAGGGATGGGAGCACCGGGGAGCTGTTTTTT
TRBV12-3/TRBV12-4	NA	TRBJ1-2	NA	CASSPGQSGYTF	TGTGCCAGCAGTCCCGGACAAAGTGGCTACACCTTC
TRBV24-1	once	TRBJ2-7	TRBD1	CATWTGGYEQYF	TGTGCCACTTGGACAGGGGGCTACGAGCAGTACTTC
TRBV4-3	few	TRBJ2-1	NA	CASSQESEANSYNEQFF	TGCGCCAGCAGCCAAGAAAGTGAGGCCAACTCCTACAATGAGCAGTTCTTC
TRBV7-2	NA	TRBJ2-7	TRBD2	CASSQLAGVVYEQYF	TGTGCCAGCAGCCAACTAGCGGGGGTGGTCTACGAGCAGTACTTC
TRBV30	NA	TRBJ1-4	NA	CAWSVAVGYEKLFF	TGTGCCTGGAGTGTGGCGGTGGGTTATGAAAAACTGTTTTTT
TRBV2	once	TRBJ2-3	NA	CASSEAWRETDTQYF	TGTGCCAGCAGTGAAGCTTGGAGGGAAACAGATACGCAGTATTTT
TRBV6-5	once	TRBJ2-2	NA	CASSRGSGELFF	TGTGCCAGCAGCCGGGGGAGCGGGGAGCTGTTTTTT
TRBV19	few	TRBJ1-5	NA	CASSSEGGPAQPQHF	TGTGCCAGTAGCAGCGAAGGAGGGCCGGCTCAGCCCCAGCATTTT
TRBV6-5	NA	TRBJ1-2	TRBD1	CASSSPDRVTYGYTF	TGTGCCAGCAGTTCTCCCGACAGGGTAACCTATGGCTACACCTTC
TRBV5-1	few	TRBJ2-7	NA	CASSSSLQGFEQYF	TGCGCCAGCAGCTCAAGCTTGCAGGGTTTTGAGCAGTACTTC
TRBV5-1	once	TRBJ2-2	TRBD2	CASSLRLAGANGELFF	TGCGCCAGCAGCTTGCGTCTAGCGGGAGCGAACGGGGAGCTGTTTTTT
TRBV9	NA	TRBJ2-2	TRBD1	CASSAGTVNTGELFF	TGTGCCAGCAGCGCGGGGACAGTGAACACCGGGGAGCTGTTTTTT
TRBV5-1	once	TRBJ2-1	TRBD2	CASSPGTSGIDEQFF	TGCGCCAGCAGCCCCGGGACTAGCGGGATCGATGAGCAGTTCTTC
TRBV4-3	once	TRBJ2-7	NA	CASSQVRGYEQYF	TGCGCCAGCAGCCAAGTCAGGGGCTACGAGCAGTACTTC
TRBV6-5	NA	TRBJ1-5	TRBD1	CASSATGGDQPQHF	TGTGCCAGCAGCGCGACAGGGGGTGATCAGCCCCAGCATTTT
TRBV19	NA	TRBJ2-7	TRBD1	CASTPSGTGGYEQYF	TGTGCCAGTACCCCCTCAGGGACAGGGGGGTACGAGCAGTACTTC
TRBV29-1	few	TRBJ2-7	TRBD1	CSVARGISYEQYF	TGCAGCGTTGCCAGGGGGATCTCCTACGAGCAGTACTTC
TRBV14	NA	TRBJ2-3	NA	CASSQVQVEDTQYF	TGTGCCAGCAGCCAAGTACAGGTGGAAGATACGCAGTATTTT
TRBV6-5	once	TRBJ1-1	NA	CASTVTQGAKTEAFF	TGTGCCAGCACCGTTACGCAGGGTGCGAAAACTGAAGCTTTCTTT
TRBV30	NA	TRBJ2-7	TRBD2	CAWSLGTSGSEQYF	TGTGCCTGGAGTTTAGGAACTAGCGGCTCCGAGCAGTACTTC
TRBV4-1	NA	TRBJ2-7	TRBD1	CASSQDWTGVGNYYEQYF	TGCGCCAGCAGCCAAGACTGGACAGGGGTGGGGAATTACTACGAGCAGTACTTC
TRBV4-1	few	TRBJ2-7	NA	CASSQELDPYEQYF	TGCGCCAGCAGCCAAGAACTAGATCCCTACGAGCAGTACTTC
TRBV5-1	NA	TRBJ1-2	NA	CASSLANGRRDLGYTF	TGCGCCAGCAGCTTGGCCAACGGGCGGCGGGACTTAGGCTACACCTTC
TRBV24-1	NA	TRBJ1-2	NA	CATSAPDSNYGYTF	TGTGCCACCAGTGCTCCCGACAGTAACTATGGCTACACCTTC
TRBV3-1/TRBV3-2	NA	TRBJ2-3	TRBD2	CASSLGRDYSDTQYF	TGTGCCAGCAGCCTAGGCCGGGACTACTCAGATACGCAGTATTTT
TRBV7-2	once	TRBJ2-7	NA	CASSLALEDYEQYF	TGTGCCAGCAGCTTAGCGCTTGAGGACTACGAGCAGTACTTC
TRBV27	NA	TRBJ2-3	TRBD2	CASSFRLAGDRTYTQYF	TGTGCCAGCAGTTTCCGGCTAGCGGGGGATCGGACATATACGCAGTATTTT
TRBV7-8	NA	TRBJ2-3	NA	CASSLGRTTDTQYF	TGTGCCAGCAGCTTAGGGAGGACCACAGATACGCAGTATTTT
TRBV9	NA	TRBJ1-1	NA	CASSPRLLNTEAFF	TGTGCCAGCAGCCCGCGGCTGTTGAACACTGAAGCTTTCTTT
TRBV19	NA	TRBJ1-4	NA	CATALRQREEKLFF	TGTGCCACCGCCCTGAGGCAGAGGGAAGAAAAACTGTTTTTT
TRBV7-2	once	TRBJ2-5	NA	CASSFTRSGETQYF	TGTGCCAGCAGCTTCACAAGGTCAGGAGAGACCCAGTACTTC
TRBV5-1	NA	TRBJ2-5	NA	CASSLTGEETQYF	TGCGCCAGCAGCTTGACGGGAGAGGAGACCCAGTACTTC
TRBV12-3/TRBV12-4	NA	TRBJ2-1	NA	CASSLGTGYQFF	TGTGCCAGCAGTTTAGGGACGGGATACCAGTTCTTC
TRBV30	NA	TRBJ2-7	NA	CAWSAPPAYEQYF	TGTGCCTGGAGTGCCCCCCCGGCCTACGAGCAGTACTTC
TRBV18	NA	TRBJ2-3	NA	CASESGGTDTQYF	TGTGCCTCTGAGTCGGGTGGCACAGATACGCAGTATTTT
TRBV7-9	NA	TRBJ1-1	NA	CASSLQGQFFMNTEAFF	TGTGCCAGCAGCCTACAGGGCCAGTTCTTCATGAACACTGAAGCTTTCTTT
TRBV6-1	NA	TRBJ2-1	TRBD2	CASSELGLAQSYNEQFF	TGTGCCAGCAGTGAATTAGGACTAGCGCAATCTTACAATGAGCAGTTCTTC
TRBV2	NA	TRBJ1-6	NA	CASSDPQIYNSPLHF	TGTGCCAGCAGTGACCCACAGATCTATAATTCACCCCTCCACTTT
TRBV19	NA	TRBJ1-6	TRBD1	CASSRGQVASPLHF	TGTGCCAGTAGTAGAGGACAGGTAGCCTCACCCCTCCACTTT
TRBV2	NA	TRBJ2-3	TRBD1	CASSDAGTGLAADTQYF	TGTGCCAGCAGTGACGCCGGGACAGGACTTGCTGCAGATACGCAGTATTTT
TRBV7-3	NA	TRBJ2-1	NA	CASSLTPGVYNEQFF	TGTGCCAGCAGCTTAACCCCGGGGGTGTACAATGAGCAGTTCTTC
TRBV6-5	few	TRBJ2-1	TRBD1	CATLGGHNEQFF	TGTGCCACTCTAGGGGGCCACAATGAGCAGTTCTTC
TRBV19	NA	TRBJ2-7	TRBD1	CASSIKQQGIHEQYF	TGTGCCAGTAGTATAAAACAACAGGGGATACACGAGCAGTACTTC
TRBV30	NA	TRBJ1-1	NA	CAWSDLDYTEAFF	TGTGCCTGGAGTGATTTAGACTACACTGAAGCTTTCTTT
TRBV30	NA	TRBJ2-2	NA	CAWSPPRKNTGELFF	TGTGCCTGGAGTCCCCCTCGTAAGAACACCGGGGAGCTGTTTTTT
TRBV2	NA	TRBJ2-1	NA	CASTGESSYNEQFF	TGTGCCAGCACCGGGGAGAGCTCCTACAATGAGCAGTTCTTC
TRBV29-1	NA	TRBJ2-1	NA	CSVVLREGEQFF	TGCAGCGTTGTACTGAGGGAAGGTGAGCAGTTCTTC
TRBV5-8	NA	TRBJ2-2	NA	CASSLYSKNTGELFF	TGTGCCAGCAGCTTGTACTCAAAGAACACCGGGGAGCTGTTTTTT
TRBV6-5	NA	TRBJ1-1	TRBD1	CASTIDRGVTEAFF	TGTGCCAGCACAATAGACAGGGGGGTCACTGAAGCTTTCTTT